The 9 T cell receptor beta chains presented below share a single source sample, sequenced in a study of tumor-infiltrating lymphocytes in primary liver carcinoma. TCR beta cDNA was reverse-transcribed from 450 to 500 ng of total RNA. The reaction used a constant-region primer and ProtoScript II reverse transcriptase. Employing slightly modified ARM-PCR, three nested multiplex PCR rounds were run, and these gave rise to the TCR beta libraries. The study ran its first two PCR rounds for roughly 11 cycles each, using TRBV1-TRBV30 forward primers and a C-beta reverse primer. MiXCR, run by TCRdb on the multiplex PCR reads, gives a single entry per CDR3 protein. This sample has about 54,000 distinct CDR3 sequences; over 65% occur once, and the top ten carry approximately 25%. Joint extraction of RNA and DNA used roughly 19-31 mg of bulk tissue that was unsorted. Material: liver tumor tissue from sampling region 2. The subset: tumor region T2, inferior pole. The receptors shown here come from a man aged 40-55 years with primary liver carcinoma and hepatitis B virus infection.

Here the CDR3 reads CAMSQYSGGGYEQYF. For the CDR3, the DNA is TGTGCCATGAGCCAATATTCGGGAGGGGGCTATGAGCAGTACTTC. The chain joins TRBV11-2 to TRBJ2-7; possible D gene TRBD2, 8 bases. Germline values: CDR1 SGHAT, CDR2 FQNNGV. Trimming shortened V by 10 bases and J by 7 bases, and 26 bases separated the two germline ends. The CDR3 is 15 amino acids.

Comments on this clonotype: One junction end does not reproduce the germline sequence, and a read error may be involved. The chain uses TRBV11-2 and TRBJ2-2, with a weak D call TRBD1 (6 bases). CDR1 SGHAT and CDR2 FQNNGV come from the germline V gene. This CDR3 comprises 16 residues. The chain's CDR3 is CAGSAPGQTNTGELFF. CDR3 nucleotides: TGTGCCGGCAGTGCCCCGGGACAAACTAACACCGGGGAGCTGTTTTTT.

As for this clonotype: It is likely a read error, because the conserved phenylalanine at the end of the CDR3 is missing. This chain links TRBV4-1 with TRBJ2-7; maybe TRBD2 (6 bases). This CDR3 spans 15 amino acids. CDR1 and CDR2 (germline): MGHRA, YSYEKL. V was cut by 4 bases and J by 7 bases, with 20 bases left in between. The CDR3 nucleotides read TGCGCCAGCAGCCGAGATTTCCCTCCCAGCGGGGAGCAGTACCTC. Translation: CASSRDFPPSGEQYL.

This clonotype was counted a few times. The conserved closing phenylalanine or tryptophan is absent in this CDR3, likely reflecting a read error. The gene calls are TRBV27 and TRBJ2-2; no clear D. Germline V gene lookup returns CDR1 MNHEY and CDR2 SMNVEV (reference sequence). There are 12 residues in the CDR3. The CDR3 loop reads CASGLNTGELFC. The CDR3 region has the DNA TGTGCCAGCGGTTTGAACACCGGGGAGCTGTTTTGT.

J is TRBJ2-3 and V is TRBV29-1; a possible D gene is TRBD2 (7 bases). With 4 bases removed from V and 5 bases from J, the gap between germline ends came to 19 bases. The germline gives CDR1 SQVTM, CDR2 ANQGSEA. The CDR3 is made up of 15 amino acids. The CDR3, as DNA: TGCAGCGTTGGGCCCGTGGGGGGGCACATAGATACGCAGTATTTT. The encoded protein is CSVGPVGGHIDTQYF.

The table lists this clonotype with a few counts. The CDR3 nucleotides read TGTGCCAGCAGCCAATCCGCCGGGGCCGAGCAGTACTTC. This sequence encodes CASSQSAGAEQYF. The rearrangement uses TRBV16 and TRBJ2-7, with D perhaps TRBD1 or TRBD2 (5 bases each). Between the trimmed V and J ends, which lost 0 bases and 6 bases, there was a span of 9 bases. The germline V gene has CDR1 KGHSY and CDR2 FQNENV. The CDR3 runs 13 residues.

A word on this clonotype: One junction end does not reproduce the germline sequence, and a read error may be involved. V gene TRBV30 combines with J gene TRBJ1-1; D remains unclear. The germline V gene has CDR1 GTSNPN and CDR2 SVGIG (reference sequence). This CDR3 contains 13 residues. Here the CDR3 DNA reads TGTGCCTGGACTGTCGATGTTAGCACTGTAGCTTTCTTT. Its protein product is CAWTVDVSTVAFF.

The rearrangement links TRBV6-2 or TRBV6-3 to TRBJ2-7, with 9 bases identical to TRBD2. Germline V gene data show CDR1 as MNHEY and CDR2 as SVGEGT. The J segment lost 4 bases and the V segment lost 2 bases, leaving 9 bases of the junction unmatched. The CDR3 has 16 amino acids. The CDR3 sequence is CASSYGTGTSTYEQYF. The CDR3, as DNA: TGTGCCAGCAGTTACGGAACCGGGACTAGCACATACGAGCAGTACTTC.

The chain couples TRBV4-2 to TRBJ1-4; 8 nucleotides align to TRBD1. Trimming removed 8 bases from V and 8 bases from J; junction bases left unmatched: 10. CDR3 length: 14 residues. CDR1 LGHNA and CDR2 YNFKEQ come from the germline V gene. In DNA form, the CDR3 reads TGTGCCAGCCCCCTGACAGGGGATGGGGAAAAACTGTTTTTT. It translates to CASPLTGDGEKLFF.